Following are 28 T cell receptor beta chains from one sample sequenced in a study of cytomegalovirus exposure and HLA in healthy donors. The PCR ran on 60 Vbeta and 13 Jbeta primers. Data came from immunoSEQ multiplex PCR; TCRdb stores just in-frame clones and leaves some out. This sample has more than 90,000 clones, with around three quarters found just once. Sequencing was done on a sample of PBMCs. The receptors stem from a human donor in good health.

This chain connects TRBV30 to TRBJ1-5; TRBD1 agrees at 8 bases. After removal of 0 bases from V and 9 bases from J, the junction contained 7 bases not matched to a gene. Germline V CDR1 and CDR2: GTSNPN, SVGIG (reference sequence). CDR3 length: 14 amino acids. CDR3 residues: CAWSVDRGQGPQHF. The CDR3 region has the DNA TGTGCCTGGAGTGTAGACAGGGGTCAGGGGCCCCAGCATTTT. Together with reference TRBV30 and TRBJ1-5, the CDR3 gives the full variable domain: SQTIHQWPATLVQPVGSPLSLECTVEGTSNPNLYWYRQAAGRGLQLLFYSVGIGQISSEVPQNLSASRPQDRQFILSSKKLLLSDSGFYLCAWSVDRGQGPQHFGDGTRLSIL.

The CDR3 nucleotides are TGTGCCAGCAGCTTAGCGGTAGACTACGAGCAGTACTTC. Translating it yields CASSLAVDYEQYF. The chain joins TRBV11-1 to TRBJ2-7, with D uncertain. V was pared by 0 bases and J by 3 bases, with 6 bases between. The CDR3 is 13 amino acids. Germline V gives CDR1 SGHAT, CDR2 FQDESV (reference sequence).

This chain connects TRBV5-1 to TRBJ1-1; D may be TRBD1 (6 bases). CDR1 and CDR2 (germline): SGHRS, YFSETQ. V was clipped by 0 bases and J by 0 bases, with 6 bases between them. The CDR3 sequence is 14 residues long. The DNA for the CDR3 is TGCGCCAGCAGCTTGGACAGGGTGAACACTGAAGCTTTCTTT. It is translated as CASSLDRVNTEAFF.

This clone appeared a few times. The rearrangement joins TRBV5-6 to TRBJ1-5, with 8 bases aligning to TRBD1. V lost 3 bases, J lost 8 bases, and 4 bases stayed unmatched. Germline V gene lookup returns CDR1 SGHDT and CDR2 YYEEEE. The CDR3 totals 13 residues. The CDR3 loop is CASSWTGREPQHF. In DNA form, the CDR3 reads TGTGCCAGCAGCTGGACAGGGAGAGAGCCCCAGCATTTT.

This chain links TRBV27 with TRBJ1-6; D uncertain. Trimming removed 8 bases at V and 6 bases at J, with 8 bases between. Germline lookup yields CDR1 MNHEY and CDR2 SMNVEV (reference sequence). This CDR3 contains 12 residues. This CDR3 reads CASGRFNSPLHF. The CDR3 coding sequence is TGTGCCAGCGGGCGATTTAATTCACCCCTCCACTTT.

This clone was found a few times. The V call is TRBV7-9, the J call TRBJ1-1; 8 bases align to TRBD1. The CDR3 runs to 17 residues. Germline V gene sequence: CDR1 SEHNR, CDR2 FQNEAQ (reference sequence). V was pared by 1 base and J by 5 bases, with 12 bases of the junction left unmatched. The CDR3 reads CASSLVIGAGGRTEAFF. The CDR3 DNA sequence: TGTGCCAGCAGCTTAGTAATAGGGGCAGGGGGCCGGACTGAAGCTTTCTTT.

This clone has a handful of counts. The V call is TRBV4-1, the J call TRBJ1-2; weak D call: TRBD1 (6 bases). The length of the CDR3 is 14 residues. From germline, CDR1 is MGHRA and CDR2 YSYEKL. V gave up 2 bases and J gave up 8 bases, with 15 bases separating them. CDR3 nucleotides: TGCGCCAGCAGCCAATCTCTCAATACAGGGGGCTACACCTTC. Protein product: CASSQSLNTGGYTF.

This chain connects TRBV12-5 to TRBJ1-1; D gene uncertain. Germline V gene lookup returns CDR1 LGHNT and CDR2 FRNRAP. The CDR3 length is 12 residues. The ends were cut back, 5 bases at V and 8 bases at J, with 12 bases in the middle. CDR3 amino acids: CASGGGPGEAFF. CDR3 sequence (DNA): TGTGCTAGTGGTGGAGGCCCGGGGGAAGCTTTCTTT.

The J gene is TRBJ2-1, the V gene TRBV7-9; the match to TRBD2 covers 10 bases. With V trimmed by 3 bases and J by 2 bases, 10 bases remained unmatched. The CDR3 extends over 18 amino acids. From germline, CDR1 is SEHNR and CDR2 FQNEAQ (reference sequence). The CDR3 loop is CASSLDEVSGGAYNEQFF. CDR3 in DNA: TGTGCCAGCAGCTTGGATGAGGTCAGCGGGGGGGCCTACAATGAGCAGTTCTTC.

The V and J genes are TRBV7-8 and TRBJ2-5; no clear D gene. The J call is uncertain, as TRBJ2-7 better fits the DNA end. Germline V lookup: CDR1 SGHVS, CDR2 FQNEAQ. CDR3 length: 15 amino acids. CDR3 bases: TGTGCCAGCAGCCCCCAGCCAGATAGCTCCTACGAGCAGTACTTC. This gives the protein CASSPQPDSSYEQYF.

The chain carries TRBV10-3 and TRBJ2-1; 7 bases align to TRBD2. The CDR3 sequence is 15 residues long. V was pared by 1 base and J by 8 bases, with 8 bases of the junction left unmatched. The germline V gene has CDR1 ENHRY and CDR2 SYGVKD. The CDR3 is CAISEFGGGSDEQFF. The CDR3 DNA sequence: TGTGCCATCAGTGAGTTTGGGGGAGGGAGCGATGAGCAGTTCTTC.

The V call is TRBV11-2, the J call TRBJ1-3, with a tentative D call TRBD1 (5 bases). Trimming left V 5 bases short and J 8 bases short, with 10 bases between. The CDR3 has 12 residues. Germline CDR1 and CDR2: SGHAT and FQNNGV. CDR3 nucleotide sequence: TGTGCCAGCAGCCACGACAGCCACACCATATATTTT. Its translation: CASSHDSHTIYF.

The genes are TRBV6-5 and TRBJ2-5, with 7 bases that match TRBD1. The germline V gene encodes CDR1 MNHEY and CDR2 SVGAGI. V lost 8 bases to trimming and J lost 3 bases; unmatched junction nucleotides: 12. The CDR3 length is 15 residues. In nucleotides, the CDR3 is TGTGCCAGCGCTCTTTGGGACAGACAAAAAGAGACCCAGTACTTC. It encodes CASALWDRQKETQYF.

The chain carries TRBV18 and TRBJ1-4; TRBD1 is a possible D gene (6 bases). Germline CDR1 and CDR2: KGHSH and LQKENI. The CDR3 has 17 residues. V lost 2 bases to trimming and J lost 5 bases, with 18 bases between them. CDR3 sequence: CASSPTEGQRGNEKLFF. CDR3 coding DNA: TGTGCCAGCTCACCAACTGAAGGACAGCGAGGGAATGAAAAACTGTTTTTT.

V and J are TRBV5-6 and TRBJ1-2; D perhaps matches TRBD1 (6 bases). Trimming took 4 bases from V and 5 from J, leaving 12 bases between them. This CDR3 has 13 residues. In germline, CDR1 is SGHDT, CDR2 YYEEEE. The CDR3 is CASSVHGQYGYTF. CDR3 bases: TGTGCCAGCAGCGTACATGGACAGTATGGCTACACCTTC.

This clone has just a few counts. The chain has TRBV7-9 and TRBJ1-3; unclear D gene. This CDR3 contains 13 residues. Germline-derived CDR1 and CDR2 are SEHNR and FQNEAQ (reference sequence). Trimming took off 6 bases at V and 4 bases at J, with 10 bases between the two ends. This chain's CDR3 is CASSSTRGNTIYF. Here the CDR3 DNA reads TGTGCCAGCAGTTCCACGCGGGGAAACACCATATATTTT.

This chain connects TRBV19 to TRBJ2-7, with a weak D call TRBD1 (5 bases). Trimming took 6 bases from V and 3 from J, leaving 18 bases between them. Germline V gene sequence: CDR1 LNHDA, CDR2 SQIVND (reference sequence). The CDR3 loop spans 15 amino acids. DNA for the CDR3: TGTGCCAGTAGCGCCCAACGCCTAGGGGTCTACGAGCAGTACTTC. It is translated as CASSAQRLGVYEQYF.

In DNA form, the CDR3 reads TGTGCCAGCAGTCTCAATTTAGCGGGCAATGAGCAGTTCTTC. Translated, it gives CASSLNLAGNEQFF. The rearrangement joins TRBV27 to TRBJ2-1; 7 bases match TRBD2. Germline CDR1 MNHEY, CDR2 SMNVEV (reference sequence). V shed 5 bases and J 6 bases; nucleotides not matched to a gene: 7. CDR3 length equals 14 residues.

This clone appeared a few times. The V and J genes are TRBV6-5 and TRBJ2-7, with a possible D match to TRBD1 (6 bases). Trimming removed 7 bases at V and 3 bases at J, with 13 bases between. This CDR3 has 13 amino acids. From germline, CDR1 is MNHEY and CDR2 SVGAGI. The CDR3 nucleotides are TGTGCCAGCACCAGGGGACCGAGCTACGAGCAGTACTTC. This sequence encodes CASTRGPSYEQYF.

The chain carries TRBV19 and TRBJ2-6; weak D call: TRBD1 (5 bases). The germline V gene has CDR1 LNHDA and CDR2 SQIVND (reference sequence). Trimming removed 4 bases from V and 0 bases from J, with 10 bases in between. The CDR3 length is 16 residues. CDR3 residues: CASSTTGPSGANVLTF. In nucleotides, the CDR3 is TGTGCCAGTAGTACAACAGGCCCCTCTGGGGCCAACGTCCTGACTTTC.

V gene TRBV6-5 combines with J gene TRBJ2-7; a possible D gene is TRBD1 (6 bases). V was clipped by 6 bases and J by 0 bases, with 15 bases between them. The CDR3 covers 15 residues. The germline V gene encodes CDR1 MNHEY and CDR2 SVGAGI. The CDR3: CASSRGPGASYEQYF. DNA for the CDR3: TGTGCCAGCAGCAGGGGTCCAGGGGCCTCCTACGAGCAGTACTTC.

CDR3 in DNA: TGTGCCAGCAGCGCATTCGGTCAGGATACTGAAGCTTTCTTT. It codes for CASSAFGQDTEAFF. The rearrangement uses TRBV7-9 and TRBJ1-1, with D uncertain. The CDR3 spans 14 residues. Germline CDR1 is SEHNR and CDR2 is FQNEAQ (reference sequence). The ends were cut back, 5 bases at V and 5 bases at J, with 15 bases in the middle.

V and J are TRBV5-1 and TRBJ2-7; possibly TRBD2 for D (6 bases). This CDR3 comprises 13 residues. Trimming pared 7 bases from V and 7 bases from J, leaving 18 bases between. Germline V gene sequence: CDR1 SGHRS, CDR2 YFSETQ. CDR3 amino acids: CASGTCGVVEQYF. The CDR3 DNA reads TGCGCCAGCGGGACTTGCGGGGTCGTAGAGCAGTACTTC.

This chain links TRBV7-6 with TRBJ1-2; D not certain. V gave up 5 bases and J gave up 8 bases, with 12 bases separating them. This CDR3 region has 12 residues. Per the germline V gene, CDR1 is SGHVS and CDR2 is FNYEAQ. CDR3 residues: CASSPPTGGYTF. The CDR3 bases are TGTGCCAGCAGCCCACCTACGGGAGGCTACACCTTC.

The V gene is TRBV7-2, the J gene TRBJ2-7; D is uncertain. Germline loops: CDR1 SGHTA, CDR2 FQGNSA. This CDR3 contains 12 residues. V shed 6 bases and J shed 0 bases, with 6 bases lying between them. CDR3 DNA sequence: TGTGCCAGCAGTCTTAACTCCTACGAGCAGTACTTC. It encodes CASSLNSYEQYF.

This clone was counted ten times or more. The chain couples TRBV6-1 to TRBJ2-7; 8 bases align to TRBD1. The V segment lost 3 bases and the J segment 1 base; nucleotides outside the gene matches: 11. CDR1 and CDR2 from the germline V gene are MNHNS and SASEGT. This CDR3 region has 17 residues. The CDR3, as DNA: TGTGCCAGCAGTGAGTTATCGGACAGGGATTTTTCCTACGAGCAGTACTTC. Translation gives CASSELSDRDFSYEQYF.

The V call is TRBV5-5, the J call TRBJ2-7; 10 bases match TRBD1. Trimming cost V 5 bases and J 5 bases; bases outside gene matches: 13. Germline CDR1 SGHKS, CDR2 YYEKEE (reference sequence). The CDR3 spans 16 residues. The DNA of the CDR3 is TGTGCCAGCAGAGGTACGGGACAGGGGCCAGCCCACGAGCAGTACTTC. Its protein product is CASRGTGQGPAHEQYF.

DNA for the CDR3: TGTGCCAGTAGATGGGCGGGGGCCAACGTCCTGACTTTC. This codes for CASRWAGANVLTF. This sequence joins TRBV19 and TRBJ2-6; D unclear. Germline V gene sequence: CDR1 LNHDA, CDR2 SQIVND (reference sequence). Trimming took off 6 bases at V and 4 bases at J, with 7 bases between the two ends. The CDR3 has 13 amino acids.